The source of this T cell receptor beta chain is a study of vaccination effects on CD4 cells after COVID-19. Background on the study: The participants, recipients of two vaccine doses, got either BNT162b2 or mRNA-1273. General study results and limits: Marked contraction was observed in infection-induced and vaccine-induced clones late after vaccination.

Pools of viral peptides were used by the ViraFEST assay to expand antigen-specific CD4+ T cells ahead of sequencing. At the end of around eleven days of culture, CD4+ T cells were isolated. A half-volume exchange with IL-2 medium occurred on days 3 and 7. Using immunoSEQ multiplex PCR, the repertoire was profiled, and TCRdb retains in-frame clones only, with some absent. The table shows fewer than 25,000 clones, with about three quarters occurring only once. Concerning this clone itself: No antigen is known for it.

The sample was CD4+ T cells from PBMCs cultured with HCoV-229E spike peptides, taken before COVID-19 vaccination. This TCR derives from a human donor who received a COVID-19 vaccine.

The CDR3 nucleotides are TGTGCCAGCAGCTTGGGGGCCGAGAATGAAAAACTGTTTTTT. Residues: CASSLGAENEKLFF. The V gene is TRBV5-6, the J gene TRBJ1-4; D uncertain. The CDR3 runs to 14 residues. The ends were cut back, 0 bases at V and 5 bases at J, with 8 bases in the middle. Germline V gene lookup returns CDR1 SGHDT and CDR2 YYEEEE.